These T cell receptor beta chains were read from a single sample in a study of CD8+ T cells in alopecia areata. Profiling relied on immunoSEQ multiplex PCR, and the TCRdb table lists in-frame clones only, not all of them. The table lists under 300,000 clones, 60% of them singletons. The sequencing used CD4+ T cells sorted from blood, collected around week 53, from a patient treated with tofacitinib. The receptors shown here come from a human donor with alopecia areata. The CDR3 runs from the conserved cysteine through the conserved F or W. A D gene is named only where the DNA matches it firmly. Only some rows state a clone size, as once, few, many or a class for expanded clones.

V gene	D gene	clone size	J gene	CDR3 protein	CDR3 DNA
TRBV7-8	TRBD1	few	TRBJ1-6	CASSWGQYNSPLHF	TGTGCCAGCAGCTGGGGACAGTATAATTCACCCCTCCACTTT
TRBV6-5	NA	NA	TRBJ2-5	CASSSSAKTQYF	TGTGCCAGCAGTTCTAGCGCCAAGACCCAGTACTTC
TRBV25-1	NA	NA	TRBJ1-1	CASSEWGGTEAFF	TGTGCCAGCAGTGAATGGGGGGGCACTGAAGCTTTCTTT
TRBV9	NA	once	TRBJ2-1	CASSPHPASSSYNEQFF	TGTGCCAGCAGCCCACACCCGGCATCAAGCTCCTACAATGAGCAGTTCTTC
TRBV5-4	NA	NA	TRBJ2-3	CASSSSLGADTQYF	TGTGCCAGCAGCTCCTCTCTTGGGGCAGATACGCAGTATTTT
TRBV15	NA	NA	TRBJ2-2	CATSGGTAPGELFF	TGTGCCACCAGCGGGGGGACAGCCCCCGGGGAGCTGTTTTTT
TRBV15	NA	NA	TRBJ2-3	CATSRALTDTQYF	TGTGCCACCAGCAGGGCCCTCACAGATACGCAGTATTTT
TRBV5-1	TRBD2	NA	TRBJ2-5	CASSQTGTSGGKETQYF	TGCGCCAGCAGCCAGACCGGGACTAGCGGGGGGAAAGAGACCCAGTACTTC
TRBV4-1	NA	NA	TRBJ1-1	CASSRQDLNTEAFF	TGCGCCAGCAGCCGCCAAGACTTGAACACTGAAGCTTTCTTT
TRBV15	TRBD1	NA	TRBJ2-1	CATSRATGVTYNEQFF	TGTGCCACCAGCAGGGCTACAGGGGTCACCTACAATGAGCAGTTCTTC
TRBV25-1	NA	NA	TRBJ2-2	CASSDAGELFF	TGTGCCAGCAGTGACGCCGGGGAGCTGTTTTTT
TRBV5-6	NA	NA	TRBJ2-5	CASQFIGMGQETQYF	TGTGCCAGCCAGTTCATCGGGATGGGACAAGAGACCCAGTACTTC
TRBV2	NA	once	TRBJ2-7	CASSDPQGPVF	TGTGCCAGCAGTGATCCACAGGGACCGGTCTTC
TRBV9	NA	NA	TRBJ1-2	CASTTTGDGYTF	TGTGCCAGCACCACAACGGGTGATGGCTACACCTTC
TRBV4-1	NA	NA	TRBJ2-5	CASSQEVTRTGGLETQYF	TGCGCCAGCAGCCAAGAAGTAACTAGAACAGGAGGTTTGGAGACCCAGTACTTC
TRBV25-1	NA	NA	TRBJ2-7	CASSEAGDYEQYF	TGTGCCAGCAGTGAGGCAGGGGACTACGAGCAGTACTTC
TRBV30	TRBD1	NA	TRBJ1-5	CAWRLAGTGSQPQHF	TGTGCCTGGAGACTCGCCGGGACAGGAAGTCAGCCCCAGCATTTT